The 24 T cell receptor beta chains listed next were all sequenced from one sample in a study of TIL therapy for anti-PD-1-resistant metastatic lung cancer. This was the immunoSEQ v3 assay. Sequencing used immunoSEQ multiplex PCR; TCRdb keeps in-frame clones, though not all of them. The sample includes about 52,000 clones, 65% to 80% seen only once; the top ten take 4% to 6%. This sample's time point: pre-treatment sample, taken before nivolumab and TIL therapy. This material consisted of blood, taken at baseline. Source of these receptors: a woman aged 25 to 80 with non-small cell lung cancer.

The V gene is TRBV5-6, the J gene TRBJ2-7, with D uncertain. Germline CDR1 reads SGHDT; CDR2 reads YYEEEE. The V end lost 2 bases, the J end lost 2 bases, and 5 bases lay between the germline ends. The CDR3 length is 12 residues. The CDR3 nucleotides are TGTGCCAGCAGCTTTGCTGCCTACGAGCAGTACTTC. Translating gives CASSFAAYEQYF.

V usage is TRBV7-3 and J usage is TRBJ2-2, with D perhaps being TRBD1 or TRBD2 (6 bases each). V lost 5 bases, J lost 4 bases, and 14 bases lay in between. CDR1 and CDR2 (germline): SGHTA, FQGTGA. This CDR3 has 15 residues. CDR3 nucleotide sequence: TGTGCCAGCAGCCCCATAGGGGGGACCACCGGGGAGCTGTTTTTT. Amino acid sequence: CASSPIGGTTGELFF.

V usage is TRBV30 and J usage is TRBJ2-1; 9 nucleotides align to TRBD1. The CDR3 has 14 amino acids. Trimming cost V 1 base and J 8 bases; bases outside gene matches: 6. CDR1 is GTSNPN and CDR2 is SVGIG in the germline V gene (reference sequence). DNA for the CDR3: TGTGCCTGGAGTGCCGGACAGGGGACCGATGAGCAGTTCTTC. This encodes CAWSAGQGTDEQFF.

The rearrangement joins TRBV18 to TRBJ2-2; unclear D gene. This CDR3 is 12 amino acids long. CDR1 and CDR2 (germline): KGHSH, LQKENI. V was clipped by 3 bases and J by 5 bases, with 4 bases between them. Written as DNA, the CDR3 is TGTGCCAGCTCACCGTTGACCGGGGAGCTGTTTTTT. This gives the protein CASSPLTGELFF. Full variable domain (remainder filled in from reference TRBV18 and TRBJ2-2): NAGVMQNPRHLVRRRGQEARLRCSPMKGHSHVYWYRQLPEEGLKFMVYLQKENIIDESGMPKERFSAEFPKEGPSILRIQQVVRGDSAAYFCASSPLTGELFFGEGSRLTVL.

This chain uses TRBV6-6 with TRBJ2-7; perhaps TRBD1 as D (5 bases). V dropped 4 bases and J dropped 5 bases, with 15 bases sitting between them. This CDR3 region has 14 residues. Germline assignment: CDR1 MNHNY and CDR2 SVGAGI (reference sequence). The CDR3 region has the DNA TGTGCCAGCAGTTCTACAGGCCTAGTCAACGAGCAGTACTTC. Translated: CASSSTGLVNEQYF.

The CDR3 loop reads CASSSPGQGVYGYTF. CDR3 DNA: TGTGCCAGCAGTTCACCCGGACAGGGGGTTTATGGCTACACCTTC. V is TRBV6-6 and J is TRBJ1-2; 10 bases align to TRBD1. Looked up from germline, CDR1 is MNHNY and CDR2 is SVGAGI (reference sequence). Unmatched junction bases numbered 7, after V lost 4 bases and J lost 5 bases. The CDR3 is 15 amino acids.

The rearrangement uses TRBV7-2 and TRBJ2-7; TRBD1 matches at 8 bases. After removal of 4 bases from V and 3 bases from J, the junction contained 8 bases not matched to a gene. This CDR3 is 15 amino acids long. Per germline, CDR1 SGHTA and CDR2 FQGNSA. Here the CDR3 reads CASSSGRGLYYEQYF. The CDR3 DNA reads TGTGCCAGCAGCTCGGGCAGGGGGCTCTACTACGAGCAGTACTTC.

This sequence joins TRBV7-2 and TRBJ2-3; 10 positions match TRBD2. CDR3 size: 14 residues. The germline V gene has CDR1 SGHTA and CDR2 FQGNSA. J lost 3 bases, V lost 5 bases, and 2 bases had no gene match. The CDR3 protein is CASSPGLATDTQYF. As DNA, the CDR3 is TGTGCCAGCAGCCCGGGACTAGCGACAGATACGCAGTATTTT. Variable domain in full (rest from reference TRBV7-2 and TRBJ2-3): GAGVSQSPSNKVTEKGKDVELRCDPISGHTALYWYRQSLGQGLEFLIYFQGNSAPDKSGLPSDRFSAERTGGSVSTLTIQRTQQEDSAVYLCASSPGLATDTQYFGPGTRLTVL.

This clone was recorded only once. The rearrangement uses TRBV11-3 and TRBJ2-2; 12 nucleotides align to TRBD2. J lost 7 bases, V lost 3 bases, and 6 bases had no gene match. The CDR3 sequence is 16 residues long. From germline, CDR1 is SGHNT and CDR2 YENEEA. In nucleotides, the CDR3 is TGTGCCAGCAGCTTCCGACTAGCGGGAGTCGGCGGGGAGCTGTTTTTT. It yields the protein CASSFRLAGVGGELFF.

The CDR3 loop reads CASSTGGGPVLQFF. The CDR3, as DNA: TGTGCCAGTAGTACGGGGGGAGGGCCGGTCTTGCAGTTCTTC. The V gene is TRBV19, the J gene TRBJ2-1; 7 bases fit TRBD2. CDR1 and CDR2 (germline): LNHDA, SQIVND (reference sequence). There are 14 residues in the CDR3. With 4 bases clipped from V and 12 bases from J, the junction kept 12 bases outside the gene matches.

This rearrangement joins TRBV10-3 to TRBJ1-3, with a weak D call TRBD1 (5 bases). CDR1 and CDR2 (germline): ENHRY, SYGVKD. Trimming left V 4 bases short and J 4 bases short, with 5 bases between. This CDR3 has 12 residues. The CDR3 here is CAISGQGNTIYF. The CDR3 DNA follows: TGTGCCATCAGTGGACAGGGAAACACCATATATTTT.

This clone was seen once. The chain is built from TRBV5-1 and TRBJ2-5; D remains ambiguous. In germline, CDR1 is SGHRS, CDR2 YFSETQ. The CDR3 has 15 residues. Trimming removed 3 bases from V and 2 bases from J, with 14 bases in between. Here the CDR3 DNA reads TGCGCCAGCAGCTCCGAAATGGGTAGGCAAGAGACCCAGTACTTC. This encodes CASSSEMGRQETQYF.

The CDR3 spells CASSIEDRDYGYTF. CDR3 bases: TGTGCCAGTAGTATAGAGGACAGGGACTATGGCTACACCTTC. The V call is TRBV19, the J call TRBJ1-2; 8 nucleotides match TRBD1. Germline loops: CDR1 LNHDA, CDR2 SQIVND (reference sequence). The CDR3 loop spans 14 amino acids. J lost 3 bases, V lost 0 bases, and 0 bases had no gene match.

This clone was recorded only once. The V and J genes are TRBV7-2 and TRBJ2-4; D is ambiguous. The CDR3 spans 12 residues. Germline CDR1 is SGHTA and CDR2 is FQGNSA. Trimming cost V 6 bases and J 5 bases, with 8 bases left between them. CDR3 nucleotides: TGTGCCAGCAGTTCCGACGAAAACATTCAGTACTTC. The encoded protein is CASSSDENIQYF.

This chain links TRBV6-5 with TRBJ1-2; unclear D gene. Germline V gene lookup returns CDR1 MNHEY and CDR2 SVGAGI. The CDR3 runs 16 residues. V shed 3 bases and J shed 0 bases, with 14 bases lying between them. The CDR3 region is CASSYGGITANYGYTF. As DNA, the CDR3 is TGTGCCAGCAGTTATGGCGGGATCACAGCTAACTATGGCTACACCTTC.

In its sample, this clone was seen a few times. This rearrangement joins TRBV13 to TRBJ2-7; tentative D call: TRBD2 (6 bases). This CDR3 comprises 16 residues. Germline V lookup: CDR1 PRHDT, CDR2 FYEKMQ (reference sequence). V was shortened by 3 bases and J by 5 bases, with 20 bases between the two germline ends. Written as DNA, the CDR3 is TGTGCCAGCAGCTTTTTGGTACGAGAACTAGCCGACGAGCAGTACTTC. Its protein is CASSFLVRELADEQYF.

This rearrangement joins TRBV7-9 to TRBJ2-3, with D perhaps TRBD2 (6 bases). CDR1 is SEHNR, CDR2 FQNEAQ, per germline (reference sequence). Trimming shortened V by 5 bases and J by 2 bases, and 20 bases separated the two germline ends. CDR3 length: 17 amino acids. This chain's CDR3 is CASSAWQGGTYTDTQYF. The DNA for the CDR3 is TGTGCCAGCAGCGCCTGGCAGGGCGGGACTTACACAGATACGCAGTATTTT.

This chain uses TRBV2 with TRBJ2-3; D is unresolved. Germline V gene lookup returns CDR1 SNHLY and CDR2 FYNNEI. The CDR3 consists of 13 residues. The V gene lost 7 bases and the J gene lost 2 bases, with 10 bases spanning the gap. The CDR3 loop reads CASKGRFTDTQYF. CDR3 DNA: TGTGCCAGCAAAGGCAGGTTCACAGATACGCAGTATTTT.

The chain is built from TRBV19 and TRBJ1-2; the match to TRBD1 covers 9 bases. Unmatched junction bases numbered 8, after V lost 6 bases and J lost 3 bases. The CDR3 loop spans 15 amino acids. CDR1 is LNHDA and CDR2 is SQIVND in the germline V gene (reference sequence). As DNA, the CDR3 is TGTGCCAGTAGCTACGACAGGGGGGGCCACTATGGCTACACCTTC. Amino acids: CASSYDRGGHYGYTF. The full variable domain, with the rest looked up from reference TRBV19 and TRBJ1-2, is DGGITQSPKYLFRKEGQNVTLSCEQNLNHDAMYWYRQDPGQGLRLIYYSQIVNDFQKGDIAEGYSVSREKKESFPLTVTSAQKNPTAFYLCASSYDRGGHYGYTFGSGTRLTVV.

The chain links TRBV5-1 to TRBJ2-1, with D possibly matching TRBD2 (6 bases). Germline V lookup: CDR1 SGHRS, CDR2 YFSETQ. This CDR3 is built from 14 residues. Trimming cost V 4 bases and J 6 bases, with 14 bases left between them. The DNA of the CDR3 is TGCGCCAGCAGCGTGGAGGGGCCACTCAATGAGCAGTTCTTC. Amino acids: CASSVEGPLNEQFF.

The chain couples TRBV30 to TRBJ2-3; D possibly corresponds to TRBD2 (7 bases). The CDR3 extends over 14 amino acids. Between the trimmed V and J ends, which lost 4 bases and 5 bases, there was a span of 16 bases. Germline-derived CDR1 and CDR2 are GTSNPN and SVGIG (reference sequence). Here the CDR3 DNA reads TGTGCCTGGAATTATGGGGGGGCCGGAGATACGCAGTATTTT. Amino acids: CAWNYGGAGDTQYF.

On this clone itself: Germline is not matched at one junction end, which may reflect a read error. The sample holds other DNA sequences that translate to the same CDR3. The genes are TRBV4-3 and TRBJ1-2; tentatively, D is TRBD1 (5 bases). This CDR3 is built from 13 residues. CDR1 is LGHNA, CDR2 YSLEER, per germline. The CDR3, as DNA: TGCGCCAGCAGCCAAGTCTTGGGGCTGGGCTACACCTTT. This gives the protein CASSQVLGLGYTF.

This chain connects TRBV5-1 to TRBJ2-2; weak D call: TRBD2 (5 bases). Per the germline V gene, CDR1 is SGHRS and CDR2 is YFSETQ. The V end lost 4 bases, the J end lost 7 bases, and 11 bases lay between the germline ends. The CDR3 totals 13 residues. As DNA, the CDR3 is TGCGCCAGCAGCATCCGGGATGGCGGGGAGCTGTTTTTT. Protein sequence: CASSIRDGGELFF. Full variable domain (remainder filled in from reference TRBV5-1 and TRBJ2-2): KAGVTQTPRYLIKTRGQQVTLSCSPISGHRSVSWYQQTPGQGLQFLFEYFSETQRNKGNFPGRFSGRQFSNSRSEMNVSTLELGDSALYLCASSIRDGGELFFGEGSRLTVL.

The V gene is TRBV2, the J gene TRBJ1-2, with D uncertain. V lost 4 bases and J 8 bases, leaving 14 bases between the germline ends. The germline V gene has CDR1 SNHLY and CDR2 FYNNEI. This CDR3 region has 13 residues. The CDR3 DNA reads TGTGCCAGCAGTGGGGCCCCTCTTGGGGGCTACACCTTC. Amino acids: CASSGAPLGGYTF.